This TCR beta chain was sequenced for a study of T cell responses to AZD1222 COVID-19 vaccine. At the level of the study: The analysis combined second doses at about 4 or about 12 weeks.

Regarding this clone: Antigen specificity is unknown.

Regarding the study as a whole: Targets within unmutated variant regions were reportedly found for nearly half of spike-specific TCRs.

Clones were read by immunoSEQ multiplex PCR, and TCRdb kept only the in-frame ones, dropping some. The sample carries nearly 110,000 clones, 85% to 90% recorded once. This CDR3 spans 13 amino acids. V trimming: 0 bases; J trimming: 9 bases; junction bases outside the gene matches: 2. From germline, CDR1 is MGHRA and CDR2 YSYEKL. This sequence originates from an adult in good health. The source material was peripheral blood, sampled on day 0 of AZD1222 vaccination. The gene calls are TRBV4-1 and TRBJ2-3; 8 nucleotides align to TRBD1. The CDR3 loop is CASSQDWTGTQYF. CDR3 sequence (DNA): TGCGCCAGCAGCCAAGACTGGACAGGGACGCAGTATTTT.